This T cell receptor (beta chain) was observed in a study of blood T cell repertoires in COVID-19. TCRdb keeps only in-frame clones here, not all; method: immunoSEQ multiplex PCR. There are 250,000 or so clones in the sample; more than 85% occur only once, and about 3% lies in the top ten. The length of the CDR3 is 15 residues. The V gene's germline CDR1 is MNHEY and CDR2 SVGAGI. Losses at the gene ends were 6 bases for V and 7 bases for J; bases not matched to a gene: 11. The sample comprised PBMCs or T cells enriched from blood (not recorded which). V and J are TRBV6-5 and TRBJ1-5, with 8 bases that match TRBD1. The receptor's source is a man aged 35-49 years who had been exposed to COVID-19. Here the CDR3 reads CASRNDRGSDQPQHF. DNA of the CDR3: TGTGCCAGCAGGAACGACAGGGGATCAGACCAGCCCCAGCATTTT.